The text below deals with one T cell receptor beta chain. This sample is drawn from a study of blood T cells in healthy people across ages. V gave up 0 bases and J gave up 1 base, with 14 bases separating them. The germline gives CDR1 MNHEY, CDR2 SVGAGI. The CDR3 runs to 17 residues. It was with a sample-barcoded 5' primer and a J-beta primer mix that a second PCR of roughly 7 to 12 cycles was run. From the 5' RACE reads, TCRdb called clonotypes with MiXCR, one entry per CDR3 protein. This sample has 1.5 million to 2 million distinct CDR3 sequences, with about two fifths found just once. The chain is built from TRBV6-5 and TRBJ2-3; D is tentatively TRBD1 or TRBD2 (7 bases each). Sequencing input: blood. The receptor comes from a human donor in good health. CDR3 sequence (DNA): TGTGCCAGCAGTTACTCGAGGGGGCTAGCGGGCACAGATACGCAGTATTTT. Translated: CASSYSRGLAGTDTQYF.